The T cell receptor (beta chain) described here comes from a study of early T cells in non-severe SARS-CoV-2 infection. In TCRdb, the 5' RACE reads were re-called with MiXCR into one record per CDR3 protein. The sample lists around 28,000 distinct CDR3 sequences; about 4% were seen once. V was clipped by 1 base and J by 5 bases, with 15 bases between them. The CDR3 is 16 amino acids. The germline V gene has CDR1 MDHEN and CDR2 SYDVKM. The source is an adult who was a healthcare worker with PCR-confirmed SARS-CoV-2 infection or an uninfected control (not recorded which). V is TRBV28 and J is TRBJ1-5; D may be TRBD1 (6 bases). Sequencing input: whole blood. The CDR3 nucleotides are TGTGCCAGCAGTTTATCACAGGGCCTAACCCATCAGCCCCAGCATTTT. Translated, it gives CASSLSQGLTHQPQHF.